This T cell receptor beta chain was profiled in a study of T cell responses to AZD1222 COVID-19 vaccine. Germline-derived CDR1 and CDR2 are MNHNY and SVGAGI (reference sequence). The CDR3 covers 18 residues. The V segment lost 8 bases and the J segment 8 bases; nucleotides outside the gene matches: 23. Whole-study results and caveats: The study sampled repertoires only after the peak T cell response. Close to half of spike-specific TCRs reportedly recognize unmutated variant regions. Donor demographics were predominantly white British with a female majority; clonal diversity may be underestimated.

Concerning this clone: The antigen remains undetermined.

Produced via immunoSEQ multiplex PCR; TCRdb's table is partial and in-frame only. The sample lists under 150,000 clones, 90% occurring once. The chain couples TRBV6-6 to TRBJ2-2, with 7 bases lining up with TRBD2. The sequence came from an adult in good health. The sequencing used peripheral blood, collected on day 0 of AZD1222 vaccination. CDR3 sequence: CASCRSDLVGGPGGELFF. CDR3 in DNA: TGTGCCAGCTGTCGCTCCGACTTGGTGGGAGGGCCGGGAGGGGAGCTGTTTTTT.